This T cell receptor (beta chain) was observed in a study of T cells in Graves' hyperthyroidism and ophthalmopathy. RNA transcripts gave rise to amplified TCR beta CDR3 regions. The TCR CDR3 first-round RT-PCR relied on the HTBI primer set. TCRdb analysed the multiplex PCR reads with MiXCR anew, one entry per CDR3 protein. The sample holds 550,000 to 600,000 distinct CDR3 sequences, approximately 15% seen once. Comment on this clonotype: No antigen is known for it.

The study's findings and limits: From stable hyperthyroidism, ophthalmopathy was separated by a 13 V-J model.

With 3 bases removed from V and 12 bases from J, the gap between germline ends came to 19 bases. Looked up from germline, CDR1 is SGDLS and CDR2 is YYNGEE. This CDR3 is 15 amino acids long. What was sequenced was blood. J is TRBJ1-6 and V is TRBV9; D not certain. The sequence was collected from a woman in her late teens or twenties with Graves' hyperthyroidism. CDR3 nucleotide sequence: TGTGCCAGCAGCGGCCCCTCTCCGTTTAATGGACCCCTCCACTTT. It translates to CASSGPSPFNGPLHF. The full variable domain, completed using reference TRBV9 and TRBJ1-6, is DSGVTQTPKHLITATGQRVTLRCSPRSGDLSVYWYQQSLDQGLQFLIQYYNGEERAKGNILERFSAQQFPDLHSELNLSSLELGDSALYFCASSGPSPFNGPLHFGNGTRLTVT.